A selection of T cell receptor beta chains follows, all from one sample in a study of monozygotic twins with inflammatory bowel disease. TCRdb reprocessed the 5' RACE reads and keeps a single row for each CDR3 protein, giving no DNA. This sample lists about 380,000 distinct CDR3 sequences; its ten largest clones have 2% to 3%. The sequenced sample was blood. These receptors all stem from a human donor with ulcerative colitis or Crohn's disease, or a healthy co-twin of an affected twin (not recorded which). The CDR3 runs from the conserved cysteine through the conserved F or W.

J gene: TRBJ2-1
V gene: TRBV23-1
CDR3 protein: CASRNIRDRPNYNEQFF

J gene: TRBJ2-3
V gene: TRBV7-2
CDR3 protein: CASSLAEGTDTQYF

J gene: TRBJ1-6
V gene: TRBV5-4
CDR3 protein: CASSLTGANSPLHF

J gene: TRBJ2-3
V gene: TRBV11-2
CDR3 protein: CASRSPGQGTDTQYF

J gene: TRBJ2-1
V gene: TRBV11-3
CDR3 protein: CASSLGGSNSNEQFF

J gene: TRBJ2-1
V gene: TRBV10-3
CDR3 protein: CAISDQPGTGAASSYNEQFF

J gene: TRBJ2-2
V gene: TRBV5-1
CDR3 protein: CASSGGDRGMAGELFF

J gene: TRBJ2-1
V gene: TRBV28
CDR3 protein: CASIFPGSKNEQFF

J gene: TRBJ1-1
V gene: TRBV6-1
CDR3 protein: CASSWETGGAEAFF

J gene: TRBJ2-3
V gene: TRBV19
CDR3 protein: CASSIGGLAVTDTQYF

J gene: TRBJ2-5
V gene: TRBV5-4
CDR3 protein: CASSLGPGSAAETQYF

J gene: TRBJ2-1
V gene: TRBV5-1
CDR3 protein: CASSPIQGPTEQFF

J gene: TRBJ1-6
V gene: TRBV20-1
CDR3 protein: CSARTDYGDPLHF

J gene: TRBJ2-3
V gene: TRBV7-6
CDR3 protein: CASSWGAGGVTDTQYF

J gene: TRBJ2-5
V gene: TRBV18
CDR3 protein: CASGADQETQYF

J gene: TRBJ2-1
V gene: TRBV11-3
CDR3 protein: CASSRGRVLYNEQFF

J gene: TRBJ2-7
V gene: TRBV30
CDR3 protein: CAWSQAAGSYEQYF

J gene: TRBJ1-1
V gene: TRBV6-5
CDR3 protein: CASSYQTGGWNTEAFF

J gene: TRBJ1-2
V gene: TRBV7-6
CDR3 protein: CASSLGTTYGYTF

J gene: TRBJ2-1
V gene: TRBV7-8
CDR3 protein: CASAVYNEQFF

J gene: TRBJ2-7
V gene: TRBV20-1
CDR3 protein: CSARFTYEQYF

J gene: TRBJ2-1
V gene: TRBV7-9
CDR3 protein: CASSRLAGGRTEQFF

J gene: TRBJ2-1
V gene: TRBV6-1
CDR3 protein: CASSPLDFSDYNEQFF

J gene: TRBJ1-4
V gene: TRBV18
CDR3 protein: CASSPRTGRYEKLFF

J gene: TRBJ1-4
V gene: TRBV5-1
CDR3 protein: CASSFRQGYGKLFF

J gene: TRBJ1-2
V gene: TRBV4-1
CDR3 protein: CASSQDRGSFAVRYGYTF

J gene: TRBJ1-2
V gene: TRBV28
CDR3 protein: CASSFEGQLGYTF

J gene: TRBJ2-5
V gene: TRBV28
CDR3 protein: CASSTPGQGSLTQYF

J gene: TRBJ2-5
V gene: TRBV2
CDR3 protein: CASTGQWVETQYF

J gene: TRBJ1-4
V gene: TRBV2
CDR3 protein: CASSLATNEKLFF

J gene: TRBJ2-7
V gene: TRBV20-1
CDR3 protein: CSASPRSTYEQYF

J gene: TRBJ2-1
V gene: TRBV5-1
CDR3 protein: CASSLQDFAEQFF

J gene: TRBJ2-1
V gene: TRBV7-2
CDR3 protein: CASSFPGKNEQFF

J gene: TRBJ2-2
V gene: TRBV9
CDR3 protein: CASSVAMSTNTGELFF

J gene: TRBJ2-7
V gene: TRBV9
CDR3 protein: CASNRQGGYEQYF

J gene: TRBJ1-1
V gene: TRBV2
CDR3 protein: CASSYQQGASTEAFF

J gene: TRBJ1-2
V gene: TRBV5-1
CDR3 protein: CASSLGGQQGNYGYTF

J gene: TRBJ2-4
V gene: TRBV5-1
CDR3 protein: CASSRLTSGGNPGSKNIQYF

J gene: TRBJ1-1
V gene: TRBV5-1
CDR3 protein: CASSLAALSGNTEAFF

J gene: TRBJ2-7
V gene: TRBV30
CDR3 protein: CAWSFGDSSYEQYF

J gene: TRBJ2-5
V gene: TRBV2
CDR3 protein: CASQGQRQETQYF

J gene: TRBJ2-3
V gene: TRBV6-2/TRBV6-3
CDR3 protein: CASSYLAGLTDTQYF

J gene: TRBJ2-4
V gene: TRBV4-2
CDR3 protein: CASSQEGGAKNIQYF

J gene: TRBJ2-7
V gene: TRBV7-9
CDR3 protein: CASSLARGEQYF

J gene: TRBJ1-2
V gene: TRBV5-1
CDR3 protein: CASSFHRDGYTF

J gene: TRBJ2-3
V gene: TRBV11-2
CDR3 protein: CASSLNVAGGQDTQYF

J gene: TRBJ2-7
V gene: TRBV7-9
CDR3 protein: CASSSPGQSDHYEQYF

J gene: TRBJ2-1
V gene: TRBV5-1
CDR3 protein: CASSLATGADNEQFF

J gene: TRBJ1-1
V gene: TRBV7-2
CDR3 protein: CASSLELGGLSEAFF

J gene: TRBJ1-1
V gene: TRBV7-2
CDR3 protein: CASSLEARRLNTEAFF